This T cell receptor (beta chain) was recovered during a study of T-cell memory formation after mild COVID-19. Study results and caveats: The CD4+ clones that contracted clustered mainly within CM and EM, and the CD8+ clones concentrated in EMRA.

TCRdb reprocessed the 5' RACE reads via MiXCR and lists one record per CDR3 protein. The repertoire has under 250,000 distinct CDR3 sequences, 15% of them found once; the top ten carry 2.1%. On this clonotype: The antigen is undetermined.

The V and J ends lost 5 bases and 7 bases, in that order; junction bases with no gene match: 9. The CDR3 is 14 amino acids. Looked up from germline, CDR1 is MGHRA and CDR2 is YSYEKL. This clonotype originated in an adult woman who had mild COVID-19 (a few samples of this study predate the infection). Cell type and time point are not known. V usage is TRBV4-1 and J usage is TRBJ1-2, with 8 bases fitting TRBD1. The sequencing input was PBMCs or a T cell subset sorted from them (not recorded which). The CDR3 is CASSKGQAGAGYTF. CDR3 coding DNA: TGCGCCAGCAGCAAGGGACAGGCAGGGGCTGGCTACACCTTC.